The 3 T cell receptor beta chains below all came from one sample that was sequenced in a study of circulating CD8 cells and anti-PD-1 response in melanoma. The QIAseq Immune Repertoire TCR panel built the libraries from roughly 15 ng of total RNA. TCRdb ran MiXCR on the reads and lists one entry per CDR3 protein. This sample yields a few hundred distinct CDR3 sequences, of which 14% are seen a single time; around 43% belongs to the top ten. From live CD3+CD8+TCRalphabeta+ cells, four PD-1 and/or TIGIT subsets were sorted. This specimen consisted of CD8+ T cells from PBMCs, obtained at baseline or after one month of anti-PD-1 therapy (not recorded which). The receptor source for this set is a human donor with melanoma.

This clonotype occurred a few times. The CDR3 sequence: CASRHPGNTIYF. CDR3 in DNA: TGTGCCAGCCGTCACCCTGGAAACACCATATATTTT. J is TRBJ1-3 and V is TRBV19, with no clear D. Germline CDR1 LNHDA, CDR2 SQIVND (reference sequence). The CDR3 is 12 amino acids. Trimming removed 9 bases from V and 2 bases from J, with 8 bases in between.

This clonotype is termed large. The chain carries TRBV24-1 and TRBJ2-5, with a tentative D call TRBD2 (5 bases). The CDR3 has 13 amino acids. The germline V and J ends were trimmed by 5 bases and 4 bases, with 10 bases remaining between them. CDR1 is KGHDR and CDR2 is SFDVKD in the germline V gene. The CDR3 DNA reads TGTGCCACCAGTGCCGAGGGTAGAGAGACCCAGTACTTC. This encodes CATSAEGRETQYF.

Judged by abundance, this clonotype is medium-sized (0.01 to 0.1%). The chain links TRBV7-8 to TRBJ2-7; 9 nucleotides line up with TRBD2. J gave up 4 bases and V 6 bases, and 10 bases lay outside the gene matches. CDR1 and CDR2 from the germline V gene are SGHVS and FQNEAQ. The CDR3 loop spans 15 amino acids. The CDR3 sequence is CASSSIAGAAYEQYF. The CDR3, as DNA: TGTGCCAGCAGTTCTATAGCGGGAGCCGCTTACGAGCAGTACTTC. Filled out from reference TRBV7-8 and TRBJ2-7, the complete variable domain reads GAGVSQSPRYKVAKRGQDVALRCDPISGHVSLFWYQQALGQGPEFLTYFQNEAQLDKSGLPSDRFFAERPEGSVSTLKIQRTQQEDSAVYLCASSSIAGAAYEQYFGPGTRLTVT.